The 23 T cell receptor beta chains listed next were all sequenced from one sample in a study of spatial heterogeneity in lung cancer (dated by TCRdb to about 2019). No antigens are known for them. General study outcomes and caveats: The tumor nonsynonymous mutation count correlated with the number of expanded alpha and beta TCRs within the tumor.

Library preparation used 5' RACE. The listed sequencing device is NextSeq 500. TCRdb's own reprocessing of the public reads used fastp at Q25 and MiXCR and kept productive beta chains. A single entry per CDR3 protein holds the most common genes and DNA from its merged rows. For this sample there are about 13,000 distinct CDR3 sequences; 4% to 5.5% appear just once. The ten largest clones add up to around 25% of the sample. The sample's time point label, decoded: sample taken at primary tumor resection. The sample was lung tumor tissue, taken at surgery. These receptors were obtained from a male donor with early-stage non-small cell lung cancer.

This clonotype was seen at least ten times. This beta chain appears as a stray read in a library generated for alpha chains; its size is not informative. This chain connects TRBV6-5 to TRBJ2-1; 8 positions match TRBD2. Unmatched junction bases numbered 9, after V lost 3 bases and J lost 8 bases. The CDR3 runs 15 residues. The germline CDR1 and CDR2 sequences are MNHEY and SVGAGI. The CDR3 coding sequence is TGTGCCAGCAGTTATTCAGGACTAGCATCCGATGAGCAGTTCTTC. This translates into CASSYSGLASDEQFF.

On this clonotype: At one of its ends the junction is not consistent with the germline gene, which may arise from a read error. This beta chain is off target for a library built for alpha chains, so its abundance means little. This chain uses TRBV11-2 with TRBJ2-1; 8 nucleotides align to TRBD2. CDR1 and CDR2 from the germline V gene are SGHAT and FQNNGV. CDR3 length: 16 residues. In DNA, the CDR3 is TGTGCCAGCAGCCCGTGGGTAGCGGGGACCTACAATGGGCAGTTCTTC. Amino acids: CASSPWVAGTYNGQFF.

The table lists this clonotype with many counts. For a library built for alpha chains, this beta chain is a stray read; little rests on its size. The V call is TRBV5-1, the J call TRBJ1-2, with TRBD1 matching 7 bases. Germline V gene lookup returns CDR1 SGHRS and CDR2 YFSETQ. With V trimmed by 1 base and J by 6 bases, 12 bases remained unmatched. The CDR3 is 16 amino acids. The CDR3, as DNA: TGCGCCAGCAGCTTGTTATCCACAGGGGATAGTCATGGCTACACCTTC. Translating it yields CASSLLSTGDSHGYTF.

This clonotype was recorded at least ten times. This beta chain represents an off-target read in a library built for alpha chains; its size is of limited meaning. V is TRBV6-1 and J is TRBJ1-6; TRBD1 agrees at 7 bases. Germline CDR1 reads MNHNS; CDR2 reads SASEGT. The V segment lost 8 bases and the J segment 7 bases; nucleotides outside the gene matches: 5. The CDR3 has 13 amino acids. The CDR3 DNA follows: TGTGCCAGCGATTGGGACAGCAATTCACCCCTCCACTTT. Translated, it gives CASDWDSNSPLHF.

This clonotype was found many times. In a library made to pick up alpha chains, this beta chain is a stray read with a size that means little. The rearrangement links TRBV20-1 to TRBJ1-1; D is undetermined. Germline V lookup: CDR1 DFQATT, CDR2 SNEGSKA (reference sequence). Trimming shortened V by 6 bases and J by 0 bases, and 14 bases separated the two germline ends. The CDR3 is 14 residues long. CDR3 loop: CSATPFRMNTEAFF. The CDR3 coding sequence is TGCAGTGCCACCCCCTTCCGCATGAACACTGAAGCTTTCTTT.

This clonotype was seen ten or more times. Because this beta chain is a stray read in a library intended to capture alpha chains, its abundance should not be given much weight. In DNA form, the CDR3 reads TGTGCCAGCAGCGGCAGGGGGCCCGAGGCTGAAGCTTTCTTT. Its translation is CASSGRGPEAEAFF. The chain links TRBV7-2 to TRBJ1-1; 8 nucleotides agree with TRBD1. Germline V lookup: CDR1 SGHTA, CDR2 FQGNSA. The J segment lost 6 bases and the V segment lost 5 bases, leaving 8 bases of the junction unmatched. The CDR3 length is 14 residues.

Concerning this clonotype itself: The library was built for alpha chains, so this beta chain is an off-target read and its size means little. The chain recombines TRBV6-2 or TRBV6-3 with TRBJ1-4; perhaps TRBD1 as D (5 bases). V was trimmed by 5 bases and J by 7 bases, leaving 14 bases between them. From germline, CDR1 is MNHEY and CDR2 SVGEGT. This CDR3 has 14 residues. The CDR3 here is CASSDPGMSEKLFF. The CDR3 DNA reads TGTGCCAGCAGTGACCCAGGGATGAGTGAAAAACTGTTTTTT.

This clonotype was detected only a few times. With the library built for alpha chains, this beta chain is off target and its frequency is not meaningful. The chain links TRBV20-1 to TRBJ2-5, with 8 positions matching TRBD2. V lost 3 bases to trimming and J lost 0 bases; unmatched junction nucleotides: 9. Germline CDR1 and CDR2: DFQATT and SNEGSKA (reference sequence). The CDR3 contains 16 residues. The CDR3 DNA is TGCAGTGCTAGTTTCCGGGGGGGCCCATACCAAGAGACCCAGTACTTC. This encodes CSASFRGGPYQETQYF.

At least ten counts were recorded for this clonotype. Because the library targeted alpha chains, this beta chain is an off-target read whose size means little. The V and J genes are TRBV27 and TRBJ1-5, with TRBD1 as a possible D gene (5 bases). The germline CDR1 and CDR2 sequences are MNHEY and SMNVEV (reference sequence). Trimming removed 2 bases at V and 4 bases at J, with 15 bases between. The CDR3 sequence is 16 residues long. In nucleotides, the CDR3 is TGTGCCAGCAGTTTAAAACCGTACCCAGGGAATCAGCCCCAGCATTTT. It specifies CASSLKPYPGNQPQHF.

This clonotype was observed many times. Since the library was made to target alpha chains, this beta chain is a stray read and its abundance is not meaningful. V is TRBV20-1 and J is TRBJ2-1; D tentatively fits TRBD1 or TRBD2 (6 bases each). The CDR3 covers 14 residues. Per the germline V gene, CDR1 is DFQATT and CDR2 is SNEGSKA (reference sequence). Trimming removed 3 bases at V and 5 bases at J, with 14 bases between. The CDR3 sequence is CSARSGAFDNEQFF. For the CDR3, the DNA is TGCAGTGCTAGGTCGGGGGCATTTGACAATGAGCAGTTCTTC.

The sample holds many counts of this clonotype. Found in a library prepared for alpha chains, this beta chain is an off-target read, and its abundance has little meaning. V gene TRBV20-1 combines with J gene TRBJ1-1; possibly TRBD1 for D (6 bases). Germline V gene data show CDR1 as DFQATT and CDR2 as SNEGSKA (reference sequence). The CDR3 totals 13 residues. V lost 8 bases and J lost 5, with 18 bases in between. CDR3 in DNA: TGCAGTCTTAGGGGGGGGGCGCAAACTGAAGCTTTCTTT. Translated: CSLRGGAQTEAFF.

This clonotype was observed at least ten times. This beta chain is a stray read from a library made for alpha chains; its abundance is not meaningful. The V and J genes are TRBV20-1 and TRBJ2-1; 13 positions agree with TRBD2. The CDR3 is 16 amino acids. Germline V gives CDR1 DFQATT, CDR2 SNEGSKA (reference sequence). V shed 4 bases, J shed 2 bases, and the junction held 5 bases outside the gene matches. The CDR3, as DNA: TGCAGTGCTATCATCACTAGCGGGGGGGCCTACAATGAGCAGTTCTTC. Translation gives CSAIITSGGAYNEQFF.

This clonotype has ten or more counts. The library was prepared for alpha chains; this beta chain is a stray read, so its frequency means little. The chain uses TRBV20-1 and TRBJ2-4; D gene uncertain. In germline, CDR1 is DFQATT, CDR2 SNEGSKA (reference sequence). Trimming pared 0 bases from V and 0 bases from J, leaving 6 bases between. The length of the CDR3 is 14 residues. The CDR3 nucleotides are TGCAGTGCTAGAGAGCCAGTAGCCAAAAACATTCAGTACTTC. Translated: CSAREPVAKNIQYF.

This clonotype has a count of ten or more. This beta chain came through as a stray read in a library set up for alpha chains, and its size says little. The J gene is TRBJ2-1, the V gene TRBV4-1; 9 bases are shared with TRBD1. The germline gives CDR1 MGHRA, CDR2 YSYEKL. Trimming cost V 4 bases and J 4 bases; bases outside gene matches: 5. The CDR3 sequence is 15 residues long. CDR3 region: CASSRSGQGYNEQFF. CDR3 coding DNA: TGCGCCAGCAGCCGTTCGGGACAGGGTTACAATGAGCAGTTCTTC.

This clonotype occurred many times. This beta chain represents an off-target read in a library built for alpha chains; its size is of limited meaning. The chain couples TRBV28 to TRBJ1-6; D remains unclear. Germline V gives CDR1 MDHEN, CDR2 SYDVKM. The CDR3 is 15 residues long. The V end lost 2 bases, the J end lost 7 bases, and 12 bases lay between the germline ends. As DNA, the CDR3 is TGTGCCAGCAGTTTAAGGTCGGGGTGGAATTCACCCCTCCACTTT. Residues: CASSLRSGWNSPLHF.

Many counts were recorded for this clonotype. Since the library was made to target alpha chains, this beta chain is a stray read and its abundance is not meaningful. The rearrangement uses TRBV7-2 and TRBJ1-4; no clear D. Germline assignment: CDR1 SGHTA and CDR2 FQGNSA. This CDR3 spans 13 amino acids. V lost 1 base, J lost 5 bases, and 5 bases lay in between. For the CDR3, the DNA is TGTGCCAGCAGCTTAGGAGGGAATGAAAAACTGTTTTTT. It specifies CASSLGGNEKLFF.

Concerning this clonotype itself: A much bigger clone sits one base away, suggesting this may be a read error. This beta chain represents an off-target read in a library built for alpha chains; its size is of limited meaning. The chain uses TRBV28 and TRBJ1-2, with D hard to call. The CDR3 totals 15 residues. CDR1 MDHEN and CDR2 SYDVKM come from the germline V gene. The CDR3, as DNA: TGTGACAGCAGTTACCTGACCCGAAATCACTATGGCTACACCTTC. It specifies CDSSYLTRNHYGYTF.

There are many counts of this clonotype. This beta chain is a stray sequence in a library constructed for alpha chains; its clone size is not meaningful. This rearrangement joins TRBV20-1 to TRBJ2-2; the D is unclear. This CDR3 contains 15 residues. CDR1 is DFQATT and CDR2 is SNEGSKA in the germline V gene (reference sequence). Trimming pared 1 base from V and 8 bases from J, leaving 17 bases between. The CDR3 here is CSARGDPSGSGELFF. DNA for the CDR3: TGCAGTGCTAGAGGGGATCCATCAGGATCTGGGGAGCTGTTTTTT.

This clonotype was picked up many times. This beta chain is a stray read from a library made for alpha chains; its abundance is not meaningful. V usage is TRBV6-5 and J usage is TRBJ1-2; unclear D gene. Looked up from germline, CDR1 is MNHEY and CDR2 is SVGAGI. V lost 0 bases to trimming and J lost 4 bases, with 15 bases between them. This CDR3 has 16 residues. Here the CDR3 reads CASSYSKERQSYGYTF. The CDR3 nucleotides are TGTGCCAGCAGTTACTCGAAGGAGCGGCAGAGCTATGGCTACACCTTC.

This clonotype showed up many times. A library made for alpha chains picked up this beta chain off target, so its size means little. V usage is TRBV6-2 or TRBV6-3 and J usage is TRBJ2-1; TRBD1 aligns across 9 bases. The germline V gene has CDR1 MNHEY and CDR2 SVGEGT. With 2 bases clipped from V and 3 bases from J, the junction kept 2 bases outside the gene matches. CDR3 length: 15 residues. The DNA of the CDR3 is TGTGCCAGCAGTTACCGACAGGGGGGCTACAATGAGCAGTTCTTC. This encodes CASSYRQGGYNEQFF.

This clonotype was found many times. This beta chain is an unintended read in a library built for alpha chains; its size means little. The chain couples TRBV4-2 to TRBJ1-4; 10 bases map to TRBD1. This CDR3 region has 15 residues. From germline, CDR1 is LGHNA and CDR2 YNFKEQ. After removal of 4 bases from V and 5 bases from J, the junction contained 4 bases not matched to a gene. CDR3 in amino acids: CASSPRTGGNEKLFF. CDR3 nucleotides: TGTGCCAGCAGCCCGCGGACAGGGGGGAATGAAAAACTGTTTTTT.

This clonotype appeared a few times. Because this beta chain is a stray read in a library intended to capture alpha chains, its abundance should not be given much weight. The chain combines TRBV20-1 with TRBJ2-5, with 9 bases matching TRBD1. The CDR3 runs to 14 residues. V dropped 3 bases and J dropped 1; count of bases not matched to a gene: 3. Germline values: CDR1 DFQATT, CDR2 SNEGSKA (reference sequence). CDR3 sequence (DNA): TGCAGTGCTAGTGGGACAGGGTCCCAAGAGACCCAGTACTTC. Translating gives CSASGTGSQETQYF.

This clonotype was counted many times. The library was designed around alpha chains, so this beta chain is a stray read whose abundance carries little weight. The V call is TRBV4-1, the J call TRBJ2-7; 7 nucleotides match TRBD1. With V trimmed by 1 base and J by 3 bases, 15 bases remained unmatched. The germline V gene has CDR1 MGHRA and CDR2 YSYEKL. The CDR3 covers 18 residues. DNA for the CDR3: TGCGCCAGCAGCCAAGCCTCCTTCGACAGGGCCGGGAACTACGAGCAGTACTTC. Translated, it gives CASSQASFDRAGNYEQYF.